Shown below are 5 T cell receptor beta chains from a single sample sequenced in a study of regulatory T cells in long-lasting Graves disease. Time point here: newly diagnosed GD, antithyroid drugs for less than 3 months. The TCR library was made from RNA extracted from PBMCs. iRepertoire HTBI primers and Arm-PCR of CDR3 regions built TCR beta libraries. TCRdb used MiXCR to reprocess the multiplex PCR reads, holding one entry per CDR3 protein. The profile shows some 500,000 distinct CDR3 sequences, about 16% of them singletons. A further study also used this sample, focusing on T cells in Graves' hyperthyroidism and ophthalmopathy.

Sequences were derived from peripheral blood mononuclear cells (PBMCs), sampled at new diagnosis, from a patient treated with antithyroid drugs. The receptors here all came from a woman in her forties or fifties with Graves disease.

The sample holds a few counts of this clonotype. The chain links TRBV4-1 to TRBJ1-5, with 8 positions matching TRBD1. The CDR3 loop spans 16 amino acids. Germline CDR1 and CDR2: MGHRA and YSYEKL. V was pared by 3 bases and J by 4 bases, with 8 bases of the junction left unmatched. For the CDR3, the DNA is TGCGCCAGCAGCCAGATGGGACAGGACCCAAATCAGCCCCAGCATTTT. This encodes CASSQMGQDPNQPQHF.

The rearrangement joins TRBV10-1 to TRBJ2-1, with D hard to call. The V end was cut by 7 bases, the J end by 5 bases, with 9 bases between. Germline CDR1 WNHNN, CDR2 SYGVQD (reference sequence). The CDR3 covers 12 residues. This chain's CDR3 is CASNDGNNEQFF. CDR3 coding DNA: TGCGCCAGCAATGACGGTAACAATGAGCAGTTCTTC.

About this clonotype: This may be a read error, as it is one base from a much larger clone. The chain has TRBV11-2 and TRBJ1-1; no firm D call. CDR3 length equals 15 residues. The V gene lost 4 bases and the J gene lost 0 bases, with 12 bases spanning the gap. CDR1 is SGHAT, CDR2 FQNNGV, per germline. The CDR3: CASSSGAVLNTEAFF. CDR3 in DNA: TGTGCCAGCAGCTCAGGAGCCGTATTGAACACTGAAGCTTTCTTT.

This clonotype has ten or more counts. This chain connects TRBV2 to TRBJ2-1, with unresolved D. Between the trimmed V and J ends, which lost 4 bases and 3 bases, there was a span of 1 base. Per the germline V gene, CDR1 is SNHLY and CDR2 is FYNNEI. This CDR3 has 11 residues. CDR3 nucleotide sequence: TGTGCCAGCAGTGGCTACAATGAGCAGTTCTTC. It translates to CASSGYNEQFF.

In its sample, this clonotype was seen many times. This rearrangement joins TRBV6-1 to TRBJ1-1, with 12 bases lining up with TRBD1. CDR3 length: 15 residues. The V gene end was trimmed by 9 bases and the J gene end by 2 bases; junction bases not matched to a gene: 7. Germline V CDR1 and CDR2: MNHNS, SASEGT. The CDR3 DNA follows: TGTGCCAGGGGACAGGGGGCGAGGCCAAACACTGAAGCTTTCTTT. It yields the protein CARGQGARPNTEAFF.